The next 8 T cell receptor beta chains were all read from a single sample in a study of beta chain features in type 1 diabetes. Findings and limits, study-wide: Type 1 diabetes patients showed a moderate but significant shortening of TCRB CDR3s in all four CD4+ subsets.

These receptors lack a known antigen. Isolated RNA was reverse transcribed in full, so expressed TCRB transcripts were sequenced. Sequencing used immunoSEQ multiplex PCR; TCRdb keeps in-frame clones, though not all of them. This sample has around 150,000 clones, with under 13% found just once. Sequences were obtained from central memory CD4+ T cells from blood. The source is a man younger than 45 with type 1 diabetes.

As for this clone: The same CDR3 arises from other DNA sequences in this sample as well. V is TRBV9 and J is TRBJ1-1; D not certain. Germline assignment: CDR1 SGDLS and CDR2 YYNGEE. The CDR3 is 13 residues long. V lost 0 bases, J lost 1 base, and 4 bases lay in between. The DNA for the CDR3 is TGTGCCAGCAGCGTAGCAGGGAACACTGAAGCTTTCTTT. It yields the protein CASSVAGNTEAFF.

The V call is TRBV19, the J call TRBJ1-5; the D is unclear. This CDR3 has 13 residues. The germline gives CDR1 LNHDA, CDR2 SQIVND (reference sequence). V was clipped by 4 bases and J by 3 bases, with 7 bases between them. CDR3 region: CASSTTNNQPQHF. Written as DNA, the CDR3 is TGTGCCAGTAGTACGACTAACAATCAGCCCCAGCATTTT.

This clone was counted a few times. The chain uses TRBV2 and TRBJ2-2; a weak D match, TRBD2 (6 bases). With 5 bases removed from V and 5 bases from J, the gap between germline ends came to 6 bases. The CDR3 contains 12 residues. Germline V CDR1 and CDR2: SNHLY, FYNNEI. The CDR3 DNA follows: TGTGCCAGCAGTCGGGAGACCGGGGAGCTGTTTTTT. It yields the protein CASSRETGELFF.

In this sample, this clone turned up a few times. The chain employs TRBV27 and TRBJ2-7, with 10 positions matching TRBD1. Germline V gene sequence: CDR1 MNHEY, CDR2 SMNVEV (reference sequence). V shed 4 bases and J 2 bases; nucleotides not matched to a gene: 5. This CDR3 is 15 amino acids long. The CDR3 DNA follows: TGTGCCAGCAGTTCTGCCGGGACAGGGGCCTACGAGCAGTACTTC. Its translation is CASSSAGTGAYEQYF.

V is TRBV27 and J is TRBJ1-2; TRBD1 agrees at 12 bases. The germline V gene encodes CDR1 MNHEY and CDR2 SMNVEV (reference sequence). After removal of 6 bases from V and 3 bases from J, the junction contained 5 bases not matched to a gene. This CDR3 contains 15 residues. DNA for the CDR3: TGTGCCAGCAGCCCAGGGACAGGGGGCTACTATGGCTACACCTTC. Residues: CASSPGTGGYYGYTF.

This rearrangement joins TRBV30 to TRBJ2-7; TRBD1 matches 10 bases. The germline V gene has CDR1 GTSNPN and CDR2 SVGIG (reference sequence). After removal of 2 bases from V and 0 bases from J, the junction contained 7 bases not matched to a gene. The CDR3 loop spans 16 amino acids. Here the CDR3 reads CAWSRSGTGASYEQYF. The CDR3, as DNA: TGTGCCTGGAGTAGATCCGGGACAGGGGCCTCCTACGAGCAGTACTTC.

This clone was detected a few times. The chain carries TRBV7-8 and TRBJ1-5; 8 bases are a match to TRBD1. The germline V gene has CDR1 SGHVS and CDR2 FQNEAQ. J gave up 5 bases and V 5 bases, and 8 bases lay outside the gene matches. CDR3 size: 15 residues. Written as DNA, the CDR3 is TGTGCCAGCAGCGGGACAGGCGGAGGCCATCAGCCCCAGCATTTT. Residues: CASSGTGGGHQPQHF.

In its sample, this clone was seen a few times. This chain joins TRBV4-1 and TRBJ2-1; maybe TRBD2 (7 bases). V was shortened by 1 base and J by 14 bases, with 21 bases between the two germline ends. There are 15 residues in the CDR3. Germline assignment: CDR1 MGHRA and CDR2 YSYEKL. The CDR3, as DNA: TGCGCCAGCAGCCAAGGGGGGGGGCTAGCAGTGGGGGAGTTCTTC. Its protein is CASSQGGGLAVGEFF.